This T cell receptor (beta chain) appears in the sequencing data of a study of blood T cells in healthy people across ages. Broader study findings: Roughly linearly, TCR beta diversity per million T cells fell as age increased. No conclusive comparison of naive versus antigen-experienced cells was possible with unsorted PBMCs. Those diversity estimates obtained from one million T cells were thought to be underestimates.

Regarding this clonotype: Its target is unknown.

CDR1 SGHRS and CDR2 YFSETQ come from the germline V gene. V gave up 4 bases and J gave up 8 bases; unmatched junction bases: 19. CDR3 length: 17 amino acids. Then a second PCR, running about 6 to 11 cycles, was carried out with a sample-barcoded 5' primer and a J-beta primer mix. Individual samples furnished no less than 2.5 million CDR3-containing paired-end reads apiece. TCRdb ran MiXCR on the 5' RACE reads and lists one entry per CDR3 protein. The sample includes under 1 million distinct CDR3 sequences, roughly 44% of them seen just once. The rearrangement uses TRBV5-1 and TRBJ1-2, with 8 bases aligning to TRBD1. The sequence was collected from a man in his 60s in good health. The sample comprised blood. In nucleotides, the CDR3 is TGCGCCAGCAGCAAGGGCCAGGGGGCAACAGGGTCCGGAGGCTACACCTTC. Its protein is CASSKGQGATGSGGYTF.